This T cell receptor beta chain was recovered during a study of blood T cell repertoires in COVID-19. On the study more broadly: Spain, Italy and the United States supplied samples that represented acute and convalescent COVID-19. Nucleic acid was either cDNA or gDNA, and it came from T cells, B-cell-depleted T cells, or PBMCs.

Original processing notes: Researchers report that nucleated cell counts were estimated from reference gene primer amplification. Generated by immunoSEQ multiplex PCR, the TCRdb table keeps only in-frame clones and is missing some. Clone size and V and J calls were adopted from that table, with D and trimming inferred from the DNA. The sample shows 65,000 to 85,000 clones, around 82% of them seen only once. Germline lookup yields CDR1 LGHDT and CDR2 YNNKEL (reference sequence). V trimming: 4 bases; J trimming: 1 base; junction bases outside the gene matches: 3. This CDR3 region has 15 residues. The sequence was obtained from a man over 45 with active COVID-19. The chain combines TRBV3-1 (or the pseudogene TRBV3-2) with TRBJ2-2; 7 bases are a match to TRBD2. Material: peripheral blood. CDR3 region: CASSRSGGNTGELFF. For the CDR3, the DNA is TGTGCCAGCAGCCGCTCGGGGGGGAACACCGGGGAGCTGTTTTTT.